Each of the 7 T cell receptor beta chains below was sequenced from the same sample in a study of blood T cell repertoires in COVID-19. TCRdb's copy holds only in-frame clones and misses some; the assay was immunoSEQ multiplex PCR. Among almost 250,000 clones, more than 70% were seen once, and the ten largest hold roughly 5.2%. The sequenced sample consisted of peripheral blood. These receptors came from a woman aged 80 or over with COVID-19, enrolled during active disease.

CDR3 bases: TGCGCCAGCAGCCAAGGAAGCCAGGGGGCTATCGGTGAGCAGTTCTTC. Translation: CASSQGSQGAIGEQFF. V and J are TRBV4-1 and TRBJ2-1; 8 positions agree with TRBD1. From germline, CDR1 is MGHRA and CDR2 YSYEKL. The CDR3 length is 16 residues. Germline trimming cut 1 base from V and 9 bases from J; bases unmatched to any gene: 11.

The chain joins TRBV2 to TRBJ1-2; D is perhaps TRBD1 (6 bases). The CDR3 loop spans 13 amino acids. Germline CDR1 reads SNHLY; CDR2 reads FYNNEI. Trimming took 4 bases from V and 8 from J, leaving 14 bases between them. CDR3 bases: TGTGCCAGCAGTGTGATGTCAGGGGACGGCTACACCTTC. Amino acids: CASSVMSGDGYTF.

As DNA, the CDR3 is TGTGCCAGCAGCAAAGGGACAGGCCCCAACTATGGCTACACCTTC. As protein: CASSKGTGPNYGYTF. The J gene is TRBJ1-2, the V gene TRBV14; 8 bases align to TRBD1. J was trimmed by 2 bases and V by 5 bases; bases with no gene match: 7. Per germline, CDR1 SGHDN and CDR2 FVKESK. CDR3 length equals 15 residues.

In this sample, this clone turned up once. V and J are TRBV12-3 or TRBV12-4 and TRBJ2-1; TRBD2 might be the D (6 bases). The length of the CDR3 is 12 residues. V was shortened by 3 bases and J by 14 bases, with 14 bases between the two germline ends. DNA of the CDR3: TGTGCCAGCAGTTTCGGGGCTAGCGCTGAGTTCTTC. Its translation: CASSFGASAEFF.

The CDR3 reads CAWSSQGTVNTEAFF. The CDR3 DNA follows: TGTGCCTGGAGTTCGCAGGGTACCGTGAACACTGAAGCTTTCTTT. The chain carries TRBV30 and TRBJ1-1; TRBD1 might be the D (5 bases). V shed 2 bases and J shed 0 bases, with 13 bases lying between them. CDR3 length: 15 residues. Germline V gene sequence: CDR1 GTSNPN, CDR2 SVGIG (reference sequence). The full variable domain, completed using reference TRBV30 and TRBJ1-1, is SQTIHQWPATLVQPVGSPLSLECTVEGTSNPNLYWYRQAAGRGLQLLFYSVGIGQISSEVPQNLSASRPQDRQFILSSKKLLLSDSGFYLCAWSSQGTVNTEAFFGQGTRLTVV.

The gene calls are TRBV7-9 and TRBJ1-2; 12 bases map to TRBD1. Germline V gene lookup returns CDR1 SEHNR and CDR2 FQNEAQ (reference sequence). The V and J ends lost 1 base and 7 bases, in that order; junction bases with no gene match: 7. There are 16 residues in the CDR3. CDR3 sequence reads: CASSLDPGQGARGYTF. CDR3 in DNA: TGTGCCAGCAGCTTAGATCCGGGACAGGGGGCGCGTGGCTACACCTTC.

The V and J genes are TRBV7-2 and TRBJ2-5; 7 nucleotides line up with TRBD1. After removal of 9 bases from V and 2 bases from J, the junction contained 3 bases not matched to a gene. This CDR3 has 12 residues. From germline, CDR1 is SGHTA and CDR2 FQGNSA. The CDR3 DNA reads TGTGCCAGTCACAGGGGTCAAGAGACCCAGTACTTC. This codes for CASHRGQETQYF. Full variable domain (outside the CDR3, taken from reference TRBV7-2 and TRBJ2-5): GAGVSQSPSNKVTEKGKDVELRCDPISGHTALYWYRQSLGQGLEFLIYFQGNSAPDKSGLPSDRFSAERTGGSVSTLTIQRTQQEDSAVYLCASHRGQETQYFGPGTRLLVL.